This T cell receptor (beta chain) was sequenced for a study of T cell repertoires in cytomegalovirus infection. Overall study context: Matching HLA type, along with CMV infection, was indicated by public TCR beta signatures. Whole-study findings and limits: Adding up the frequency of public TCR beta families identified people who carried CMV plus the relevant HLA. HLA-C-restricted CMV-specific TCR beta clonotypes prevailed in the ex vivo response.

This clonotype has a count of ten or more. Antigen unknown. TCRdb processed the reads anew with MiXCR; each CDR3 protein has one entry. There are about 260,000 distinct CDR3 sequences in the sample; approximately 9% occur only once, and less than 15% lies in the top ten. V was pared by 10 bases and J by 2 bases, with 15 bases between. The CDR3 extends over 14 amino acids. Germline V gene lookup returns CDR1 MNHEY and CDR2 SVGEGT. The sequencing input was PBMCs. The TCR was taken from a human donor in good health (CMV status not recorded). Some clones in this sample may be carry-over from other donors' samples. The genes are TRBV6-2 or TRBV6-3 and TRBJ2-1; D tentatively fits TRBD1 or TRBD2 (5 bases each). The CDR3 DNA is TGTGCCACCACCCCGGGGCGGACCTACAATGAGCAGTTCTTC. It yields the protein CATTPGRTYNEQFF.